This T cell receptor (beta chain) originates from a study of naive and memory T cell subsets. The study's findings and limits: Possibly reflecting memory cells re-expressing CD45RA, a few larger clonotypes occurred in naive repertoires, especially CD8. TCR counts from RNA may reflect activation-linked expression changes. Each distinct alpha or beta sequence counts as one clonotype.

The length of the CDR3 is 16 residues. V lost 2 bases and J lost 0; bases outside the gene matches: 4. Germline V lookup: CDR1 MDHEN, CDR2 SYDVKM. Two oligonucleotides, mixed equimolar, formed the beta constant-region primer covering TRBC1 and TRBC2. Ligated cDNA was amplified by four rounds of PCR with nested alpha and beta constant-region primers and SP2. TCRdb itself ran the UMI-ligation and nested PCR reads through MiXCR, one entry per CDR3 protein. The table shows roughly 100,000 distinct CDR3 sequences, with roughly 15% occurring only once. Cells stained for CD3, CD4, CD8, CD45RA, CD27 and viability were sorted into four CD45RA/CD27 subsets. This clonotype occurred a few times. Its antigen is still unknown.

Specimen: naive CD8+ T cells from blood. The source is a human donor in good health. The rearrangement joins TRBV28 to TRBJ2-1, with 7 bases lining up with TRBD2. As DNA, the CDR3 is TGTGCCAGCAGTTTAGGGGAGGGACCCTCCTACAATGAGCAGTTCTTC. Amino acids: CASSLGEGPSYNEQFF.